This TCR beta chain was sequenced during a study of preoperative IRX-2 immunotherapy in early breast cancer. This clone was recorded a few times. Treatment: preoperative locoregional IRX-2 cytokine immunotherapy. The CDR3 loop spans 15 amino acids. Germline CDR1 SGHNT, CDR2 YENEEA. Trimming pared 3 bases from V and 3 bases from J, leaving 11 bases between. Clones were read by immunoSEQ multiplex PCR, and TCRdb kept only the in-frame ones, dropping some. The sample records more than 35,000 clones, about 80% being singletons. The V and J genes are TRBV11-3 and TRBJ2-2; maybe TRBD2 (6 bases). This specimen consisted of tumor tissue, obtained after IRX-2 immunotherapy. The receptor's source is a human donor with breast cancer. CDR3 amino acids: CASSFNSGDTGELFF. DNA for the CDR3: TGTGCCAGCAGCTTTAATAGCGGAGACACCGGGGAGCTGTTTTTT. Full variable domain (missing parts from reference TRBV11-3 and TRBJ2-2): EAGVVQSPRYKIIEKKQPVAFWCNPISGHNTLYWYLQNLGQGPELLIRYENEEAVDDSQLPKDRFSAERLKGVDSTLKIQPAELGDSAVYLCASSFNSGDTGELFFGEGSRLTVL.